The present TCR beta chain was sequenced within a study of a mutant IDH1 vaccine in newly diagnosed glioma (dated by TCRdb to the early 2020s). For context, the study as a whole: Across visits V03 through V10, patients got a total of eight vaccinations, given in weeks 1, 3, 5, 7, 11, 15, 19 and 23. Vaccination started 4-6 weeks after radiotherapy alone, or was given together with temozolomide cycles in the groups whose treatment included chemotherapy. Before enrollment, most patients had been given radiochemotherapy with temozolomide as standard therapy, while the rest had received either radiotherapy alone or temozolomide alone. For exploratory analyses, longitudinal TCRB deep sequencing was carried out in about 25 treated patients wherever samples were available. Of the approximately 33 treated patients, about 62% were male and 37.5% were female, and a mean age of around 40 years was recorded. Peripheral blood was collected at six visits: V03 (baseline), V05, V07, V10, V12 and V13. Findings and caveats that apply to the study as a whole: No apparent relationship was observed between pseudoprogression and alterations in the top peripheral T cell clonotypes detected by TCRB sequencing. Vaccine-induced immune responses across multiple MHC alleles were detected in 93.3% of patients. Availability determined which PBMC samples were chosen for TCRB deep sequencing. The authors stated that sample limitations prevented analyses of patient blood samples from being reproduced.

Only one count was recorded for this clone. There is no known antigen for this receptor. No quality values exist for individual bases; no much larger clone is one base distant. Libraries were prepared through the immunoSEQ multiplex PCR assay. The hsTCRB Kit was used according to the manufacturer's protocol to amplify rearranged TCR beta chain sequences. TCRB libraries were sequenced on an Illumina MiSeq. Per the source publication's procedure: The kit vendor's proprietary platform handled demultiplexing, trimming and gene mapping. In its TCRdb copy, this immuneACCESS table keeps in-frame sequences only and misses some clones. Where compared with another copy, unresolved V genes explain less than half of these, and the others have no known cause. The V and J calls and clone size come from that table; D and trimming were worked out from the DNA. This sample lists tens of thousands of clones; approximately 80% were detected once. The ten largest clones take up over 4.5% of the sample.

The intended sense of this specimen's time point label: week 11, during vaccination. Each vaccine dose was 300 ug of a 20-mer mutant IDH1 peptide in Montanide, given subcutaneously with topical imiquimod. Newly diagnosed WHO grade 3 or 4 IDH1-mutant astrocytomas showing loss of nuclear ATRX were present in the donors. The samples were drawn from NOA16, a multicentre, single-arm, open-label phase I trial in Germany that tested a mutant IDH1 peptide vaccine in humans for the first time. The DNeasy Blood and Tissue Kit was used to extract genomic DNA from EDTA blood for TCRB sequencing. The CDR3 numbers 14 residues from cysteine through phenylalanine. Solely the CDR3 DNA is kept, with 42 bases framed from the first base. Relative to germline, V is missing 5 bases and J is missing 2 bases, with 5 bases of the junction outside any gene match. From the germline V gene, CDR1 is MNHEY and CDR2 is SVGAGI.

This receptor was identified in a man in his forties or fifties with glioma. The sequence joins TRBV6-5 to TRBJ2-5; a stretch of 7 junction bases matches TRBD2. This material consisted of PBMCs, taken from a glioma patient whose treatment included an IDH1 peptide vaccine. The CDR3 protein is CASSVTSVQETQYF. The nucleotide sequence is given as TGTGCCAGCAGTGTTACTAGCGTACAAGAGACCCAGTACTTC.